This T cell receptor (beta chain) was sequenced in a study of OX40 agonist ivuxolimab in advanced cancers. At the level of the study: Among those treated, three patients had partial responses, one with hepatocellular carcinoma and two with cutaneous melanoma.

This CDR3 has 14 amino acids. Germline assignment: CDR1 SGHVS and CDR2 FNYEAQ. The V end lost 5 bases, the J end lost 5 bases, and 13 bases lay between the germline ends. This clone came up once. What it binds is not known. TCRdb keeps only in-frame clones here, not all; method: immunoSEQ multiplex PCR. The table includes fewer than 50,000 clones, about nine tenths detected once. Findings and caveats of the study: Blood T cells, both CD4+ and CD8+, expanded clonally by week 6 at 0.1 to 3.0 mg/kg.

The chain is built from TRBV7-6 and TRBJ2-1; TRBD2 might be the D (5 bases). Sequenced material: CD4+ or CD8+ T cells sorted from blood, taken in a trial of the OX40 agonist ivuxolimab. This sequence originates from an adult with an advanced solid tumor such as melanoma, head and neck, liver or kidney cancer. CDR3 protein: CASSLQSGNNEQFF. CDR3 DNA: TGTGCCAGCAGCCTACAGTCCGGGAACAATGAGCAGTTCTTC.